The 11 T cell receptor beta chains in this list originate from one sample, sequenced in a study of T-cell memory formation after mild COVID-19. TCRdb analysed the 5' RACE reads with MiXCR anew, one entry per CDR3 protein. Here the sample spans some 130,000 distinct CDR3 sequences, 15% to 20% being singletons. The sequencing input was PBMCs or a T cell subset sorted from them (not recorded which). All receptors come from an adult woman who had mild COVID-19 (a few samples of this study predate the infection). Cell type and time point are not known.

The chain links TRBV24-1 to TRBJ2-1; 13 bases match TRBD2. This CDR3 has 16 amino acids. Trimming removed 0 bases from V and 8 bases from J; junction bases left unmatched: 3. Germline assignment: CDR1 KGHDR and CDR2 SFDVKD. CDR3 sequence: CATSDLPGTSGDEQFF. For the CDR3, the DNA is TGTGCCACCAGTGATTTGCCCGGGACTAGCGGGGATGAGCAGTTCTTC.

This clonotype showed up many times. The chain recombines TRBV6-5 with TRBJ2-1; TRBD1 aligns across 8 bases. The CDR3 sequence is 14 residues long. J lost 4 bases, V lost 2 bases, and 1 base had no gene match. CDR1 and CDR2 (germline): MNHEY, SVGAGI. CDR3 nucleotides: TGTGCCAGCAGTTACGGGACAGGTTACAATGAGCAGTTCTTC. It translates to CASSYGTGYNEQFF.

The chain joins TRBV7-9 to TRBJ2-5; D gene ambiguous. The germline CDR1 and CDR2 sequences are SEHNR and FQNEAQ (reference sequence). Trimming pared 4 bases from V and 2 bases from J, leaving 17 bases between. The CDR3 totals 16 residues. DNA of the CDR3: TGTGCCAGCAGCTCGCCCGCCCGAGATGTACAAGAGACCCAGTACTTC. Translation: CASSSPARDVQETQYF.

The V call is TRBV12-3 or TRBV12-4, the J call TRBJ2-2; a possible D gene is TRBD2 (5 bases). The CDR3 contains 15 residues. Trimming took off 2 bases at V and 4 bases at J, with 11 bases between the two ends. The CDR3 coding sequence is TGTGCCAGCAGTTTAATGGGAGTAGTCACCGGGGAGCTGTTTTTT. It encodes CASSLMGVVTGELFF.

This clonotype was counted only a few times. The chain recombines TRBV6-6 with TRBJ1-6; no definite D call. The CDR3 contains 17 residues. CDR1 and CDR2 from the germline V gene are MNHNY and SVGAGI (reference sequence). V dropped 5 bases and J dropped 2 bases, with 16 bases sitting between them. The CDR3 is CASSPMGFKTYNSPLHF. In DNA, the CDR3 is TGTGCCAGCAGTCCCATGGGATTTAAGACCTATAATTCACCCCTCCACTTT.

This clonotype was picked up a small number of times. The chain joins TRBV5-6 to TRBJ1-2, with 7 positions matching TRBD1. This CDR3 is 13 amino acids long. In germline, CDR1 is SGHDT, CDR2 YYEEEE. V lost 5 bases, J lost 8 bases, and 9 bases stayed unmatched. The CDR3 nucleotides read TGTGCCAGCAGAGCTACAGGGGTAGGAGGCTACACCTTC. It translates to CASRATGVGGYTF.

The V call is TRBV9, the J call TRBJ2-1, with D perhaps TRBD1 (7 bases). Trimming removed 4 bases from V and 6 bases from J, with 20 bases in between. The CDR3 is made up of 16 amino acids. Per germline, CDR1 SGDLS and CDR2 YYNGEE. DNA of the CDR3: TGTGCCAGCAGCCCCCAGGGGGGATGGGCTGGCAATGAGCAGTTCTTC. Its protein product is CASSPQGGWAGNEQFF.

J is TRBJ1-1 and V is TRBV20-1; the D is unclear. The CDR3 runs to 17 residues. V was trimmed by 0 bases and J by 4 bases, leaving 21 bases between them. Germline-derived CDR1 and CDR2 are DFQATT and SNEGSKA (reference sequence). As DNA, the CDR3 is TGCAGTGCTAGAGAGGGCGGCGTGAACTCCCCGGCCACTGAAGCTTTCTTT. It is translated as CSAREGGVNSPATEAFF.

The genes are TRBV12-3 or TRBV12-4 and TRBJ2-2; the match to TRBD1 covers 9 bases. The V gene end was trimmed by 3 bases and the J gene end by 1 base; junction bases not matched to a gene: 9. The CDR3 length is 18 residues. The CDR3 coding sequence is TGTGCCAGCAGTTTTGGGACAGGGAAAGCTTTGAACACCGGGGAGCTGTTTTTT. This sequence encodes CASSFGTGKALNTGELFF.

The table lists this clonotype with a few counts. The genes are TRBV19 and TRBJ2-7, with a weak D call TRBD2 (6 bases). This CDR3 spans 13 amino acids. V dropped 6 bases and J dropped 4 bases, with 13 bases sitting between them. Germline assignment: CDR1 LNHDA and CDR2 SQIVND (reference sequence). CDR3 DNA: TGTGCCAGTAGAACCGGGACTTCTTACGAGCAGTACTTC. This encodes CASRTGTSYEQYF.

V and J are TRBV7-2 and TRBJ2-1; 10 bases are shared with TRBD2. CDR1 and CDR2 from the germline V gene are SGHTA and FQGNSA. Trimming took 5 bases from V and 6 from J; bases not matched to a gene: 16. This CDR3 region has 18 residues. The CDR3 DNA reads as TGTGCCAGCAGCCCCCCGGATCGGCTAGCGGGAGTATTCAATGAGCAGTTCTTC. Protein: CASSPPDRLAGVFNEQFF.